This T cell receptor beta chain is drawn from a study of blood T cell repertoires in COVID-19 (dated by TCRdb to 2020 to 2022). Context from the whole study: Samples from collaborators originated in the United States, Italy and Spain and spanned both the acute and convalescent phases of COVID-19. Where available, HLA class I and class II types were taken from metadata supplied by the sample provider and were not determined by assay-based typing. Deeply sampled blood TCRbeta repertoires from subjects exposed to, actively infected with, or recovered from COVID-19 were included in the dataset. The repertoires were made available in a free public database intended to serve as a resource for research on the immune response to SARS-CoV-2. The sample metadata nearly always contained a de-identified subject ID, COVID-19 status, age in years and sex. Samples were obtained from the ongoing ImmuneRACE study (first 160 participants) and from 950 to 1,500 subjects provided by 6 global collaborators. The material from the prospective study consisted of cDNA or gDNA derived from T cells, B-cell-depleted T cells, or PBMCs.

The study at large found these results: Clinical and demographic metadata were provided uncurated, with the amount varying by source and participant.

The collaborating institutions used their own protocols to collect whole blood in K2EDTA tubes. Collaborator samples were shipped for TCRbeta analysis as frozen whole blood, isolated PBMCs, or DNA extracted from either sample type. This clone was found a few times. Its antigen remains undetermined. There are no base qualities to consult, and no much larger clone falls within one base. Measured from the cysteine to the phenylalanine, the CDR3 is 14 residues long. This entry keeps only the CDR3 DNA: 42 bases, framed from base 1. V drops 1 base and J drops 10 bases, leaving 12 bases in between. Looking up the germline V gene yields CDR1 SGHRS and CDR2 YFSETQ. TCRbeta CDR3 regions were amplified from genomic DNA by means of the immunoSEQ Assay, a bias-controlled multiplex PCR. For the original study's pipeline: The number of nucleated cells in each sample was estimated by amplification of reference gene primers within the assay. To quantify the absolute abundance of each unique TCRbeta CDR3 rearrangement, sequence reads were collapsed and filtered. For each sample, productive Simpson clonality was calculated by taking the square root of Simpson's diversity index across productive rearrangements. In TCRdb, the immuneACCESS table is reduced to in-frame sequences with V and J assigned. These tables do not hold every clone; where another copy was compared, an unresolved V gene accounts for under half, and the others remain unexplained. V, J and clone size derive from that table, while D and trimming were established from the DNA sequence. The sample data list over 200,000 clones, and approximately 78% of these were observed just once. The top ten hold over 9.5% of the sample.

The rearranged segments are TRBV5-1 and TRBJ1-6; there is no confident call for the D gene. Sequenced input: peripheral blood. This TCR came from a woman aged 40 to 50 with acute or convalescent COVID-19. The DNA sequence follows: TGCGCCAGCAGCTTGCCAGAGTTGAGGTCACCCCTCCACTTT. This is translated as CASSLPELRSPLHF.